Presented here are 5 T cell receptor beta chains from one specimen sequenced in a study of T cell responses to AZD1222 COVID-19 vaccine. The protocol was immunoSEQ multiplex PCR, while the TCRdb copy is restricted to in-frame clones and leaves out a portion. The table includes tens of thousands of clones, roughly nine tenths detected once. Material: peripheral blood, obtained 28 days after the second AZD1222 dose. The source of these receptors is an adult who received the AZD1222 COVID-19 vaccine.

The V and J genes are TRBV6-6 and TRBJ2-7, with D possibly TRBD1 on 5 matching bases. Germline assignment: CDR1 MNHNY and CDR2 SVGAGI (reference sequence). Deletions cut 5 bases from V and 0 bases from J, with 8 bases between. The CDR3 spans 13 residues. The CDR3 spells CASSQQGSYEQYF. For the CDR3, the DNA is TGTGCCAGCAGTCAGCAGGGCTCCTACGAGCAGTACTTC.

This chain connects TRBV5-6 to TRBJ2-5; D gene ambiguous. V lost 0 bases, J lost 1 base, and 7 bases lay in between. The CDR3 spans 14 residues. Germline CDR1 is SGHDT and CDR2 is YYEEEE. The CDR3 protein is CASSLAALQETQYF. In DNA form, the CDR3 reads TGTGCCAGCAGCTTGGCGGCTCTCCAAGAGACCCAGTACTTC.

The V and J genes are TRBV9 and TRBJ2-1; 14 positions match TRBD2. The ends lost 0 bases at V and 1 base at J; junction bases unmatched: 12. Germline CDR1 reads SGDLS; CDR2 reads YYNGEE. This CDR3 is 21 amino acids long. The chain's CDR3 is CASSVEGLAGVGELSYNEQFF. The CDR3 DNA reads as TGTGCCAGCAGCGTAGAGGGACTAGCGGGAGTGGGTGAGCTTTCCTACAATGAGCAGTTCTTC. Looking up the rest from reference TRBV9 and TRBJ2-1 gives the full variable domain: DSGVTQTPKHLITATGQRVTLRCSPRSGDLSVYWYQQSLDQGLQFLIQYYNGEERAKGNILERFSAQQFPDLHSELNLSSLELGDSALYFCASSVEGLAGVGELSYNEQFFGPGTRLTVL.

Comment on this clone: The identical CDR3 is also encoded by other nucleotide sequences in the sample. The chain carries TRBV9 and TRBJ2-1; D not certain. The length of the CDR3 is 12 residues. Germline CDR1 and CDR2: SGDLS and YYNGEE. Trimming took off 0 bases at V and 3 bases at J, with 1 base between the two ends. The CDR3: CASSVGYNEQFF. CDR3 sequence (DNA): TGTGCCAGCAGCGTAGGCTACAATGAGCAGTTCTTC.

The chain combines TRBV30 with TRBJ1-5; 8 nucleotides match TRBD1. CDR3 length equals 13 residues. Per the germline V gene, CDR1 is GTSNPN and CDR2 is SVGIG (reference sequence). Losses at the gene ends were 3 bases for V and 5 bases for J; bases not matched to a gene: 3. CDR3 loop: CAWRSGGDQPQHF. CDR3 nucleotides: TGTGCCTGGAGATCAGGGGGCGATCAGCCCCAGCATTTT.